This TCR beta chain originates from a study of regulatory T cells in long-lasting Graves disease. Across the whole study: Graves' disease counted as persistent after over 5 years of antithyroid drugs with positive TSH receptor antibodies.

Combining iRepertoire HTBI primers with Arm-PCR of CDR3 regions, the authors built TCR beta libraries. MiXCR, run by TCRdb on the multiplex PCR reads, gives a single entry per CDR3 protein. Here the sample spans a few hundred thousand distinct CDR3 sequences, around 22% being singletons. The sample's time point: persistent/refractory GD, antithyroid drugs over 5 years with positive TRAb. The TCR library was prepared using RNA isolated from PBMCs. Germline V lookup: CDR1 SGHTA, CDR2 FQGNSA. Trimming stripped 5 bases from V and 5 bases from J, with 16 bases between. The CDR3 loop spans 14 amino acids. Sequencing was performed on peripheral blood mononuclear cells (PBMCs), taken when the disease was refractory, from a patient treated with antithyroid drugs. This chain links TRBV7-2 with TRBJ2-7, with D tentatively TRBD1 (5 bases). The source is a female donor with Graves disease. The CDR3 reads CASSPTSRVDEQYF. The CDR3 DNA is TGTGCCAGCAGCCCTACTTCCAGGGTCGACGAGCAGTACTTC.